The 22 T cell receptor beta chains in this list originate from one sample, sequenced in a study of T cells after posttransplantation cyclophosphamide. This table comes from immunoSEQ multiplex PCR, and its TCRdb copy is limited to in-frame clones, with some not included. There are tens of thousands of clones in the sample; 90% to 95% occur only once, and around 0.1% lies in the top ten. Cells defined as naive were viable CD3+CD4+ or CD3+CD8+ and CCR7+CD45RA+CD45RO-CD95-CD27+CD28+. The sequenced material came from naive CD4+ T cells sorted from blood. These receptor sequences come from a man aged 25-40 years in good health and a related stem cell transplant donor.

The chain combines TRBV18 with TRBJ2-5, with TRBD2 matching over 9 bases. The CDR3 has 17 residues. Trimming removed 3 bases from V and 0 bases from J; junction bases left unmatched: 8. Germline V gene sequence: CDR1 KGHSH, CDR2 LQKENI. The CDR3 DNA sequence: TGTGCCAGCTCACCCTTAACTAGCGGGTCGTACCAAGAGACCCAGTACTTC. Its translation: CASSPLTSGSYQETQYF.

The rearrangement joins TRBV19 to TRBJ2-2, with 9 bases that match TRBD2. The V segment lost 1 base and the J segment 1 base; nucleotides outside the gene matches: 1. Germline CDR1 and CDR2: LNHDA and SQIVND (reference sequence). The CDR3 length is 16 residues. CDR3 protein: CASSIGAGGNTGELFF. The CDR3 DNA sequence: TGTGCCAGTAGTATAGGAGCGGGGGGGAACACCGGGGAGCTGTTTTTT. Complete variable domain (other parts from reference TRBV19 and TRBJ2-2): DGGITQSPKYLFRKEGQNVTLSCEQNLNHDAMYWYRQDPGQGLRLIYYSQIVNDFQKGDIAEGYSVSREKKESFPLTVTSAQKNPTAFYLCASSIGAGGNTGELFFGEGSRLTVL.

This clone is a singleton in its sample. The V gene is TRBV7-2, the J gene TRBJ2-7; 10 nucleotides line up with TRBD1. Germline assignment: CDR1 SGHTA and CDR2 FQGNSA. The CDR3 is 13 residues long. J gave up 3 bases and V 5 bases, and 1 base lay outside the gene matches. This chain's CDR3 is CASSRTGGYEQYF. The CDR3 nucleotides are TGTGCCAGCAGCCGGACAGGGGGCTACGAGCAGTACTTC.

This chain joins TRBV6-5 and TRBJ2-7; 12 bases are a match to TRBD2. Germline loops: CDR1 MNHEY, CDR2 SVGAGI. The CDR3 sequence is 15 residues long. J gave up 0 bases and V 5 bases, and 2 bases lay outside the gene matches. The DNA for the CDR3 is TGTGCCAGCAGTCGACTAGCGGGGGCCTCCTACGAGCAGTACTTC. Translation: CASSRLAGASYEQYF.

The chain recombines TRBV4-1 with TRBJ1-1; 8 nucleotides match TRBD1. This CDR3 has 16 residues. Germline V gene sequence: CDR1 MGHRA, CDR2 YSYEKL. V gave up 0 bases and J gave up 5 bases; unmatched junction bases: 8. This CDR3 is CASSQEKAGGWTEAFF. CDR3 coding DNA: TGCGCCAGCAGCCAAGAGAAGGCAGGGGGCTGGACTGAAGCTTTCTTT.

CDR3 protein: CASSLFPRPNTGELFF. The CDR3 DNA follows: TGTGCCAGCAGCTTATTTCCCAGGCCGAACACCGGGGAGCTGTTTTTT. This chain connects TRBV7-8 to TRBJ2-2, with D uncertain. Germline V CDR1 and CDR2: SGHVS, FQNEAQ. The CDR3 consists of 16 residues. Trimming left V 2 bases short and J 0 bases short, with 10 bases between.

The chain couples TRBV6-5 to TRBJ2-3; TRBD2 is a possible D gene (5 bases). Germline V gene data show CDR1 as MNHEY and CDR2 as SVGAGI. Trimming took off 0 bases at V and 2 bases at J, with 9 bases between the two ends. The CDR3 sequence is 15 residues long. The CDR3 region is CASSYSEDFTDTQYF. Written as DNA, the CDR3 is TGTGCCAGCAGTTACTCGGAGGACTTCACAGATACGCAGTATTTT.

The chain uses TRBV6-1 and TRBJ1-5; 10 bases align to TRBD1. The V and J ends lost 6 bases and 7 bases, in that order; junction bases with no gene match: 9. Germline CDR1 reads MNHNS; CDR2 reads SASEGT. CDR3 length: 15 amino acids. The DNA of the CDR3 is TGTGCCAGCAGGGACGACAGGGGGCTCCGGCAGCCCCAGCATTTT. Translating it yields CASRDDRGLRQPQHF.

V and J are TRBV6-6 and TRBJ1-5; no clear D gene. The V and J ends lost 4 bases and 0 bases respectively, with 10 bases between them. This CDR3 comprises 15 residues. Germline V gene data show CDR1 as MNHNY and CDR2 as SVGAGI (reference sequence). The chain's CDR3 is CASSLKGDSNQPQHF. CDR3 DNA: TGTGCCAGCAGTTTAAAAGGAGATAGCAATCAGCCCCAGCATTTT.

This rearrangement joins TRBV25-1 to TRBJ1-4; 7 bases map to TRBD1. Trimming took 5 bases from V and 5 from J; bases not matched to a gene: 5. Per germline, CDR1 MGHDK and CDR2 SYGVNS. This CDR3 has 14 residues. CDR3 DNA sequence: TGTGCCAGCAGTTCCGGGACAGAAAATGAAAAACTGTTTTTT. Amino acid sequence: CASSSGTENEKLFF.

This clone was seen only once. The chain combines TRBV10-3 with TRBJ2-3, with TRBD1 matching over 8 bases. The CDR3 is 15 residues long. CDR1 is ENHRY, CDR2 SYGVKD, per germline. V gave up 4 bases and J gave up 3 bases; unmatched junction bases: 6. The CDR3 protein is CAISGGRGLTDTQYF. The CDR3, as DNA: TGTGCCATCAGTGGGGGCAGGGGGCTGACAGATACGCAGTATTTT.

The chain combines TRBV7-9 with TRBJ1-1, with D maybe TRBD1 (6 bases). This CDR3 region has 15 residues. The V and J ends lost 5 bases and 4 bases respectively, with 17 bases between them. Germline V lookup: CDR1 SEHNR, CDR2 FQNEAQ (reference sequence). The CDR3 region is CASSPNWQGSTEAFF. The CDR3 nucleotides are TGTGCCAGCAGCCCCAACTGGCAGGGGAGCACTGAAGCTTTCTTT.

The chain uses TRBV4-1 and TRBJ2-1; 8 nucleotides agree with TRBD2. Germline V gives CDR1 MGHRA, CDR2 YSYEKL. J was trimmed by 8 bases and V by 4 bases; bases with no gene match: 7. The length of the CDR3 is 14 residues. CDR3 sequence (DNA): TGCGCCAGCAGCCTGCGGGGGGCGGTCGATGAGCAGTTCTTC. Protein sequence: CASSLRGAVDEQFF.

The chain joins TRBV4-2 to TRBJ2-3; TRBD2 matches 9 bases. Germline V gives CDR1 LGHNA, CDR2 YNFKEQ. The CDR3 consists of 17 residues. The V gene end was trimmed by 0 bases and the J gene end by 0 bases; junction bases not matched to a gene: 4. The CDR3 is CASSQEGSGGSTDTQYF. CDR3 DNA: TGTGCCAGCAGCCAAGAAGGTAGCGGGGGTAGCACAGATACGCAGTATTTT.

As DNA, the CDR3 is TGTGCCAGCAGTTTAACCGGCCCGGGGGGGTTCGAGCAGTACTTC. Translating it yields CASSLTGPGGFEQYF. The V call is TRBV27, the J call TRBJ2-7, with 8 positions matching TRBD2. Germline V lookup: CDR1 MNHEY, CDR2 SMNVEV (reference sequence). This CDR3 is 15 amino acids long. V was pared by 2 bases and J by 6 bases, with 9 bases of the junction left unmatched.

This clone has only a few counts. The CDR3 coding sequence is TGTGCCAGCAACTGGGGAGGAGGTGAAGCTTTCTTT. As protein: CASNWGGGEAFF. The chain uses TRBV6-5 and TRBJ1-1; D not certain. CDR1 is MNHEY and CDR2 is SVGAGI in the germline V gene. Trimming removed 7 bases at V and 7 bases at J, with 13 bases between. The CDR3 covers 12 residues.

The chain has TRBV19 and TRBJ2-5; maybe TRBD2 (5 bases). V was pared by 7 bases and J by 2 bases, with 17 bases between. The germline gives CDR1 LNHDA, CDR2 SQIVND (reference sequence). The CDR3 consists of 15 residues. CDR3 loop: CASTRTTRLQETQYF. The CDR3 bases are TGTGCCAGTACCCGCACAACAAGACTACAAGAGACCCAGTACTTC.

This clone showed up just a few times. The gene calls are TRBV6-6 and TRBJ1-2; maybe TRBD1 (5 bases). The germline V gene has CDR1 MNHNY and CDR2 SVGAGI (reference sequence). Trimming left V 11 bases short and J 8 bases short, with 15 bases between. There are 11 residues in the CDR3. CDR3 sequence: CASGGSGGYTF. The CDR3 DNA follows: TGTGCCTCGGGGGGATCGGGCGGCTACACCTTC.

V usage is TRBV7-8 and J usage is TRBJ1-5, with unresolved D. Trimming took off 0 bases at V and 0 bases at J, with 9 bases between the two ends. The CDR3 loop spans 16 amino acids. Germline assignment: CDR1 SGHVS and CDR2 FQNEAQ. DNA of the CDR3: TGTGCCAGCAGCTTAGCGCGGGGTAATAGCAATCAGCCCCAGCATTTT. This encodes CASSLARGNSNQPQHF.

The J gene is TRBJ1-4, the V gene TRBV5-1; D not certain. CDR1 is SGHRS, CDR2 YFSETQ, per germline. The CDR3 has 17 residues. Trimming removed 0 bases at V and 4 bases at J, with 16 bases between. The CDR3 bases are TGCGCCAGCAGCTTGGGACTTCGGGAGATCCTTAATGAAAAACTGTTTTTT. It is translated as CASSLGLREILNEKLFF.

The chain uses TRBV14 and TRBJ2-2, with TRBD2 as a possible D gene (5 bases). Germline lookup yields CDR1 SGHDN and CDR2 FVKESK. This CDR3 comprises 13 residues. The V and J ends lost 4 bases and 7 bases respectively, with 10 bases between them. For the CDR3, the DNA is TGTGCCAGCAGCCGTAGCGAAGGCGGGGAGCTGTTTTTT. This gives the protein CASSRSEGGELFF.

The chain has TRBV5-5 and TRBJ1-2; D gene unclear. Between the trimmed V and J ends, which lost 3 bases and 4 bases, there was a span of 13 bases. The CDR3 covers 14 residues. Germline V CDR1 and CDR2: SGHKS, YYEKEE (reference sequence). The CDR3 region has the DNA TGTGCCAGCAGCTCAATACAGTTGACCTATGGCTACACCTTC. This encodes CASSSIQLTYGYTF.